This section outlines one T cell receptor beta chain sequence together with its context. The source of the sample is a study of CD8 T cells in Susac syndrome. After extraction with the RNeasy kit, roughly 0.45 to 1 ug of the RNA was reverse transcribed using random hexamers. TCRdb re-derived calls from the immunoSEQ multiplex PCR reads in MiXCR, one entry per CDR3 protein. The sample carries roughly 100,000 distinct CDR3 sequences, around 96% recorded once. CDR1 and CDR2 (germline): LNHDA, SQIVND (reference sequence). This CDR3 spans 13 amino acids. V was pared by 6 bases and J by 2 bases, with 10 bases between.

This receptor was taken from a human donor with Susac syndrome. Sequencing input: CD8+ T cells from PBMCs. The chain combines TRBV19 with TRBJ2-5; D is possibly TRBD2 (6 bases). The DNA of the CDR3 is TGTGCCAGTAGACGGACTATTCAAGAGACCCAGTACTTC. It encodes CASRRTIQETQYF.